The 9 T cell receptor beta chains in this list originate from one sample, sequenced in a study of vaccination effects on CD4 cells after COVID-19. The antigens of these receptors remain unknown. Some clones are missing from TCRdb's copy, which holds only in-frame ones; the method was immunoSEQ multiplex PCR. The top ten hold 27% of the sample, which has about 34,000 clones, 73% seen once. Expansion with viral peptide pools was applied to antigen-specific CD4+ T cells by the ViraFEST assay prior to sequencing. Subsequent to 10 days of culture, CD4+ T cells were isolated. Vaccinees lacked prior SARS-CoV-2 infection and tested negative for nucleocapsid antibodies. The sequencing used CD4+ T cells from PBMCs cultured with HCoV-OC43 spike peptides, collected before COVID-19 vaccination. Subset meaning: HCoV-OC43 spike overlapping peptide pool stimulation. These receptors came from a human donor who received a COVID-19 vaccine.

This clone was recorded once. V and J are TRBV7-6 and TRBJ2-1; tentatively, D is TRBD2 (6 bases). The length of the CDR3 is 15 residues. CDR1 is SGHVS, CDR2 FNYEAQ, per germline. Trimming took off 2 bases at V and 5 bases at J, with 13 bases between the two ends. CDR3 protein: CASSLSGTGDNEQFF. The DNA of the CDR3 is TGTGCCAGCAGCTTATCGGGGACTGGGGACAATGAGCAGTTCTTC.

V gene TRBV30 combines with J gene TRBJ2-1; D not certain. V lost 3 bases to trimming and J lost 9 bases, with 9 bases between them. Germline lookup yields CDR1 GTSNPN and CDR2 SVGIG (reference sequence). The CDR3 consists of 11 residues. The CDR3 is CAWSVIGEQFF. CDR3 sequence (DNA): TGTGCCTGGAGCGTCATTGGTGAGCAGTTCTTC.

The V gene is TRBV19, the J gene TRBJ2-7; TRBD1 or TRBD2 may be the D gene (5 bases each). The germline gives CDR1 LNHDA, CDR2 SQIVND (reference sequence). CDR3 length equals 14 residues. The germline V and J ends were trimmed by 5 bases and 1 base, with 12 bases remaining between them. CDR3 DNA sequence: TGTGCCAGTAGTTCCGGGACGGTATCCTACGAGCAGTACTTC. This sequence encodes CASSSGTVSYEQYF. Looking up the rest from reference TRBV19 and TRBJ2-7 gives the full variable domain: DGGITQSPKYLFRKEGQNVTLSCEQNLNHDAMYWYRQDPGQGLRLIYYSQIVNDFQKGDIAEGYSVSREKKESFPLTVTSAQKNPTAFYLCASSSGTVSYEQYFGPGTRLTVT.

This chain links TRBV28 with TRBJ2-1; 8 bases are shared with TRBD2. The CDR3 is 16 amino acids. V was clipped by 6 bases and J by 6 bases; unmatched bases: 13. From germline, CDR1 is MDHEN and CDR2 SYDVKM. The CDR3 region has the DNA TGTGCCAGCAGCGGAGCCGGGACTAGAATTTTCAATGAGCAGTTCTTC. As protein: CASSGAGTRIFNEQFF. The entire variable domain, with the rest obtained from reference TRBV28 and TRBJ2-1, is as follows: DVKVTQSSRYLVKRTGEKVFLECVQDMDHENMFWYRQDPGLGLRLIYFSYDVKMKEKGDIPEGYSVSREKKERFSLILESASTNQTSMYLCASSGAGTRIFNEQFFGPGTRLTVL.

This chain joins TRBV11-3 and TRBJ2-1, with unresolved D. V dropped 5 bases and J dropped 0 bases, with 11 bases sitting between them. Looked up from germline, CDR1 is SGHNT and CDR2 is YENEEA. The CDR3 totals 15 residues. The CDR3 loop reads CASSPRLSSYNEQFF. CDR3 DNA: TGTGCCAGCAGCCCGCGACTGAGCTCCTACAATGAGCAGTTCTTC. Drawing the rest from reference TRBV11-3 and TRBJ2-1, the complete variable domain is EAGVVQSPRYKIIEKKQPVAFWCNPISGHNTLYWYLQNLGQGPELLIRYENEEAVDDSQLPKDRFSAERLKGVDSTLKIQPAELGDSAVYLCASSPRLSSYNEQFFGPGTRLTVL.

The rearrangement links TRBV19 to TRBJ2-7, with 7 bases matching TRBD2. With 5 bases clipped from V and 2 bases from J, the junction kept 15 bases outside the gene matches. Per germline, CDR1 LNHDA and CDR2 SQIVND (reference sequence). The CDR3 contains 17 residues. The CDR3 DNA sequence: TGTGCCAGTAGTCCCCGCTTTGGGGGGGTTGGGGCCTACGAGCAGTACTTC. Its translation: CASSPRFGGVGAYEQYF.

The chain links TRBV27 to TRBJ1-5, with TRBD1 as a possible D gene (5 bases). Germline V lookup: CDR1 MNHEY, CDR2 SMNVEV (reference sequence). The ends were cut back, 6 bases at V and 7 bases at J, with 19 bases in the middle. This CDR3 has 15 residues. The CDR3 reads CASSPGGRDGQPQHF. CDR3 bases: TGTGCCAGCAGCCCCGGTGGAAGGGACGGGCAGCCCCAGCATTTT.

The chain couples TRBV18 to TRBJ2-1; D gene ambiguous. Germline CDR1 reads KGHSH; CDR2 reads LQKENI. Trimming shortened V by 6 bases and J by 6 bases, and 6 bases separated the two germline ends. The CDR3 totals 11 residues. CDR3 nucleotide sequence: TGTGCCAGCTCCCCTGGCAATGAGCAGTTCTTC. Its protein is CASSPGNEQFF.

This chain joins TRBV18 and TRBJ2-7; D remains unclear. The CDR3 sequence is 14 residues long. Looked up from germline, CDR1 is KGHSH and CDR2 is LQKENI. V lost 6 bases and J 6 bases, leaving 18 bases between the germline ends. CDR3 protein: CASSPGRVPGEQYF. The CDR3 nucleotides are TGTGCCAGCTCGCCCGGTCGGGTTCCGGGCGAGCAGTACTTC.